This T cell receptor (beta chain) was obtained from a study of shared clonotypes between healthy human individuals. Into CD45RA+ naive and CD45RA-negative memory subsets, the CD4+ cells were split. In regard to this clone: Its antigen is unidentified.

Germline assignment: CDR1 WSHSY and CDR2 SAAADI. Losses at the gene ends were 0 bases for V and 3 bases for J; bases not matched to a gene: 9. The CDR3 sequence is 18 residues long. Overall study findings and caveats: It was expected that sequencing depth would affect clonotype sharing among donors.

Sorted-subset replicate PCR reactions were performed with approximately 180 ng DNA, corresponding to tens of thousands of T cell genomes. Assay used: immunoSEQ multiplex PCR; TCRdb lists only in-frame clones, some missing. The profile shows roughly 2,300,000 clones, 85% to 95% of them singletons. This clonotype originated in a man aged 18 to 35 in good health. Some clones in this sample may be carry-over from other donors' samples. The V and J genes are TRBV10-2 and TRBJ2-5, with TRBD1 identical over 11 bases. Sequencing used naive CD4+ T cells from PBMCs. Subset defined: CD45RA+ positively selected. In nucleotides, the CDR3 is TGCGCCAGCAGTGAGTCGACGGGGACAGGGGGGTATAAAGAGACCCAGTACTTC. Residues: CASSESTGTGGYKETQYF.